This entry concerns a single T cell receptor beta chain. This clone has just one count. The antigen it recognizes is unknown. Base qualities are not at hand, and no much larger clone is one base apart. From its cysteine to its phenylalanine, the CDR3 spans 14 amino acids. Of the read, only the CDR3 DNA is kept; its 42 bases are in frame from base 1. As encoded in the germline V gene, CDR1 is SGHRS while CDR2 is YFSETQ. V loses 6 bases of germline sequence and J loses 2 bases, and the interval between the two ends is 9 bases. TCRbeta CDR3 regions were amplified from genomic DNA using the immunoSEQ Assay, a bias-controlled multiplex PCR. In the authors' own workflow: Nucleated cell counts per sample were estimated from amplification of reference gene primers within the assay. To quantify the absolute abundance of each unique TCRbeta CDR3 rearrangement, sequence reads were collapsed and filtered. For each sample, productive Simpson clonality was calculated as the square root of Simpson's diversity index over productive rearrangements. Sourced from immuneACCESS, this table was stored by TCRdb with only in-frame sequences that have V and J called. A share of the clones is absent; for the studies checked, an unresolved V gene accounts for under half, and the remainder has no known explanation. That table gives V, J and clone size, and the DNA gave D and trimming. The sample table lists roughly 220,000 clones, roughly 83% of them with a count of one. The ten largest clones add up to approximately 1.4% of the sample.

The source of the sample is a study of blood T cell repertoires in COVID-19 (dated by TCRdb to between 2020 and 2021). About the investigation overall: Samples from collaborators originated in the United States, Italy and Spain and spanned both the acute and convalescent phases of COVID-19. The prospective study material was composed of cDNA or gDNA derived from T cells, B-cell-depleted T cells, or PBMCs. Subjects who had been exposed to COVID-19, were actively infected with it, or had recovered from it provided the deeply sampled blood TCRbeta repertoires that made up the dataset. The repertoires were released in a freely available public database intended as a resource for research on the immune response to SARS-CoV-2. The samples were drawn from two sources: the first 160 participants of the ongoing ImmuneRACE study, and 1,200 or so subjects contributed by 6 global collaborators. Nearly every sample came with metadata listing a de-identified subject ID, COVID-19 status, age in years and sex. Where available, HLA class I and class II types were taken from metadata supplied by the sample provider and were not determined by assay-based typing. Overall study results and their limits: Clinical and demographic metadata were provided uncurated, with the amount varying by source and participant.

Enrolling through a virtual design, the prospective study's participants ranged in age from about 18 to 89 years and lived across 20 to 30 United States geographic areas. In the prospective study, participants were assigned to cohorts based on the clinical history participants reported in a screening survey and a study questionnaire. In the prospective study, whole blood, serum and a nasopharyngeal or oropharyngeal swab were collected from each participant by mobile phlebotomists. Additional blood draws and questionnaires over an approximately two-month period could optionally be provided by prospective study participants. Prospective study blood samples were shipped either frozen or at room temperature before DNA extraction.

The specimen was PBMCs or T cells enriched from blood (not recorded which). The sequence derives from a woman in her 40s with acute COVID-19. Recombination connected TRBV5-1 to TRBJ2-6; no D gene is confidently identified. For the CDR3, the sequence is CASNEETGANVLTF. The DNA sequence is TGCGCCAGCAACGAGGAAACTGGGGCCAACGTCCTGACTTTC.